The clone carrying this T cell receptor beta chain has at least ten counts. Its antigen is undetermined. Individual cDNA molecules were tagged with unique molecular identifiers. MiXCR, run by TCRdb on the 5' RACE reads, gives a single entry per CDR3 protein. The table lists about 46,000 distinct CDR3 sequences, roughly 5.4% of them singletons. This entry comes from a study of early T cells in non-severe SARS-CoV-2 infection. Whole-study context: The sequenced material was bulk RNA from unsorted whole blood, and its chains were unpaired. Study findings and constraints: Matching against VDJdb likely underestimated virus-specific expansions, favoring anti-spike CD8.

The CDR3 is 13 amino acids. Germline V gives CDR1 ENHRY, CDR2 SYGVKD. V lost 2 bases and J lost 8, with 12 bases in between. The receptor was derived from an adult who was a healthcare worker with PCR-confirmed SARS-CoV-2 infection or an uninfected control (not recorded which). V usage is TRBV10-3 and J usage is TRBJ1-2, with a weak D call TRBD1 (5 bases). The sequencing used whole blood, collected at baseline. The CDR3: CAISETGTIGYTF. The CDR3 DNA follows: TGTGCCATCAGTGAGACCGGGACGATCGGCTACACCTTC.